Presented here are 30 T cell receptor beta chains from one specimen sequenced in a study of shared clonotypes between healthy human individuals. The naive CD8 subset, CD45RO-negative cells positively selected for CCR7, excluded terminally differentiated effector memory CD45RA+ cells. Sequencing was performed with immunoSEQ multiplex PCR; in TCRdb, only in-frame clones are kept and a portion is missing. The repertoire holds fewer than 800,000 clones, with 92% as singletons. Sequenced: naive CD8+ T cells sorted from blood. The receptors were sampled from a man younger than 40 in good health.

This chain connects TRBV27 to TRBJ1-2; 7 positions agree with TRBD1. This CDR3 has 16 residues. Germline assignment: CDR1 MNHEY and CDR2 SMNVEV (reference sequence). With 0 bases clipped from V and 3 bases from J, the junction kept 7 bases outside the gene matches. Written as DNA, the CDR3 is TGTGCCAGCAGTTTATCTACAGGGGAAAAGGACTATGGCTACACCTTC. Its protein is CASSLSTGEKDYGYTF.

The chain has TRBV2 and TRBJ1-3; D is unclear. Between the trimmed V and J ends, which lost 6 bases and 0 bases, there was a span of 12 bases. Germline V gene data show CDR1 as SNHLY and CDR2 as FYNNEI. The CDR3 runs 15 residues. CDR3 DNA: TGTGCCAGCAGGGTCGACCTGAGCTCTGGAAACACCATATATTTT. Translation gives CASRVDLSSGNTIYF.

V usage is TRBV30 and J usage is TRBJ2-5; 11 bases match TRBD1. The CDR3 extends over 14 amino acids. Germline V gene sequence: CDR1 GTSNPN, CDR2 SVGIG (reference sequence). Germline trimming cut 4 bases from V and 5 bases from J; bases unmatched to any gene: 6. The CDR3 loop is CAWTGTGGLETQYF. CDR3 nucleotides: TGTGCCTGGACCGGGACAGGGGGTTTGGAGACCCAGTACTTC.

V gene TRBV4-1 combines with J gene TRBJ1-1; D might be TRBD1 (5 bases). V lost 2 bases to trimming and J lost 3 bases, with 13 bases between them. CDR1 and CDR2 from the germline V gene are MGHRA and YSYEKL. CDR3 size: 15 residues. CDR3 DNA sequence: TGCGCCAGCAGCCAAACGACAGAAATATACACTGAAGCTTTCTTT. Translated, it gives CASSQTTEIYTEAFF.

The CDR3 is CSAGQENQETQYF. The CDR3 nucleotides are TGCAGCGCGGGGCAGGAGAACCAAGAGACCCAGTACTTC. The J gene is TRBJ2-5, the V gene TRBV29-1, with D perhaps assigned TRBD1 or TRBD2 (5 bases each). Per the germline V gene, CDR1 is SQVTM and CDR2 is ANQGSEA. V lost 7 bases to trimming and J lost 0 bases, with 12 bases between them. This CDR3 has 13 amino acids.

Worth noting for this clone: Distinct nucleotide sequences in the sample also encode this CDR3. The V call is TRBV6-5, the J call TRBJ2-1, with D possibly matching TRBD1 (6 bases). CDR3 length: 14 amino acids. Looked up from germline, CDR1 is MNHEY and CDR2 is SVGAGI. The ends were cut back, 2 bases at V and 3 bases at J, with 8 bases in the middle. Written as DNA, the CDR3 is TGTGCCAGCAGTTACAGGGGGAACTACAATGAGCAGTTCTTC. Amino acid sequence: CASSYRGNYNEQFF.

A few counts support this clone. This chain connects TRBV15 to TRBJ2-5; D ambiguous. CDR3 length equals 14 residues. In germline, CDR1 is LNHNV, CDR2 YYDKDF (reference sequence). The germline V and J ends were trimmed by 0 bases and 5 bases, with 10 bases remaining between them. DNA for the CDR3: TGTGCCACCAGCAGAGATCGGCGTCGGGAGACCCAGTACTTC. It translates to CATSRDRRRETQYF.

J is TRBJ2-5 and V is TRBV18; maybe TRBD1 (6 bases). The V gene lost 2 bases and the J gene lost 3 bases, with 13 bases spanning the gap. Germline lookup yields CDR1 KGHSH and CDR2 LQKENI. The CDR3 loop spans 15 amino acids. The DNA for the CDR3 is TGTGCCAGCTCACCAAAATGGGACACAGAAGAGACCCAGTACTTC. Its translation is CASSPKWDTEETQYF.

For the CDR3, the DNA is TGTGCCAGCAGCTTAGACGCGGACAGGGCACACTACAATGAGCAGTTCTTC. This translates into CASSLDADRAHYNEQFF. The chain links TRBV11-2 to TRBJ2-1; 8 bases line up with TRBD1. The CDR3 spans 17 residues. The V gene end was trimmed by 0 bases and the J gene end by 3 bases; junction bases not matched to a gene: 7. Per germline, CDR1 SGHAT and CDR2 FQNNGV.

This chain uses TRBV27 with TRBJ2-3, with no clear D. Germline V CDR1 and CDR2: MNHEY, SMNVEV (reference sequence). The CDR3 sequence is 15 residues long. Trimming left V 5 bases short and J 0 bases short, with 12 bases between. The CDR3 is CASSPLRFSTDTQYF. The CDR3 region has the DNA TGTGCCAGCAGTCCCCTTCGTTTTAGCACAGATACGCAGTATTTT.

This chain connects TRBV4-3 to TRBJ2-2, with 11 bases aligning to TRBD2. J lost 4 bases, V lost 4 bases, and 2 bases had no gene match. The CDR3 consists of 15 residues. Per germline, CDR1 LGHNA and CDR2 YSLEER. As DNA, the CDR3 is TGCGCCAGCAGCCCAGGACTAGCGGGCACCGGGGAGCTGTTTTTT. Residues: CASSPGLAGTGELFF.

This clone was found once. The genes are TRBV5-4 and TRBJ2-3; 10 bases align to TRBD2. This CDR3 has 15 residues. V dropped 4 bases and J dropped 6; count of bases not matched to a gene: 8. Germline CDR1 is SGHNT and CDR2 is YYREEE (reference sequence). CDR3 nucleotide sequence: TGTGCCAGCAGCGTAGCGGGGGGCCTGATGGATACGCAGTATTTT. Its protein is CASSVAGGLMDTQYF.

The CDR3 DNA is TGTGCCAGCAGCTTAGGGGCGGGGGAAAAACTGTTTTTT. This translates into CASSLGAGEKLFF. V is TRBV7-6 and J is TRBJ1-4; D gene ambiguous. The CDR3 sequence is 13 residues long. V lost 1 base, J lost 8 bases, and 8 bases lay in between. In germline, CDR1 is SGHVS, CDR2 FNYEAQ.

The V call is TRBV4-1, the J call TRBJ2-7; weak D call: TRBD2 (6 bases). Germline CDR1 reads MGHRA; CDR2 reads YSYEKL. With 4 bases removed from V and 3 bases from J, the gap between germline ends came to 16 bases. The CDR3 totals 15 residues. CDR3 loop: CASSPAGLPHYEQYF. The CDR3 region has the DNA TGCGCCAGCAGCCCAGCGGGCCTCCCCCACTACGAGCAGTACTTC.

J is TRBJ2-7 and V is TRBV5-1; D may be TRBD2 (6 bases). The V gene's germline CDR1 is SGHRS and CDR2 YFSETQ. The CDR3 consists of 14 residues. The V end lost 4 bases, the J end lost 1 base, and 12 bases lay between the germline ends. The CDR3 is CASSTDGGSYEQYF. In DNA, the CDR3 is TGCGCCAGCAGCACAGACGGGGGTTCCTACGAGCAGTACTTC.

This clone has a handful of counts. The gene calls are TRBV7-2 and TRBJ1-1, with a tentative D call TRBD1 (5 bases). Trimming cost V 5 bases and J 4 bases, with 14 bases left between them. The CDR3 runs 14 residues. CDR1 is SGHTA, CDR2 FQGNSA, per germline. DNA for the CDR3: TGTGCCAGCAGCCCAGGGCTGCTTGTCACTGAAGCTTTCTTT. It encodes CASSPGLLVTEAFF. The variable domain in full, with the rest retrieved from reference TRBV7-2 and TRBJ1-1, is GAGVSQSPSNKVTEKGKDVELRCDPISGHTALYWYRQSLGQGLEFLIYFQGNSAPDKSGLPSDRFSAERTGGSVSTLTIQRTQQEDSAVYLCASSPGLLVTEAFFGQGTRLTVV.

DNA of the CDR3: TGCGCCAGCAGCCAAGCGCATAGCAATCAGCCCCAGCATTTT. It encodes CASSQAHSNQPQHF. The genes are TRBV4-1 and TRBJ1-5; D gene uncertain. V lost 1 base and J 0 bases, leaving 4 bases between the germline ends. The CDR3 extends over 14 amino acids. CDR1 is MGHRA and CDR2 is YSYEKL in the germline V gene.

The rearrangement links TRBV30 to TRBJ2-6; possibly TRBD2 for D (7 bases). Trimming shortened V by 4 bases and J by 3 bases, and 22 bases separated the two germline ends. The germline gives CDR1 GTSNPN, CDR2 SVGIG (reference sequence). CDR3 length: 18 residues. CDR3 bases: TGTGCCTGGAAAGCTCCGTGGGGGGGCGGTTATGGGGCCAACGTCCTGACTTTC. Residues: CAWKAPWGGGYGANVLTF.

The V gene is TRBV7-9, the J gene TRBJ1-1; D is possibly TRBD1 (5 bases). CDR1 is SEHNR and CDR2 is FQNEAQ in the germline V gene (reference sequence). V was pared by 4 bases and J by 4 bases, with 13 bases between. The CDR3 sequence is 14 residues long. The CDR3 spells CASSSNVGVTEAFF. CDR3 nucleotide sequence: TGTGCCAGCAGCTCAAACGTGGGGGTCACTGAAGCTTTCTTT.

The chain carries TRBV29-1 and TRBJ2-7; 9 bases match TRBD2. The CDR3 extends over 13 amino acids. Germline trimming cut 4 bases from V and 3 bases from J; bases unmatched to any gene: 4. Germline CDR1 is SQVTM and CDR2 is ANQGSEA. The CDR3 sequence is CSVVAGAGYEQYF. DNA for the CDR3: TGCAGCGTTGTAGCGGGGGCTGGCTACGAGCAGTACTTC.

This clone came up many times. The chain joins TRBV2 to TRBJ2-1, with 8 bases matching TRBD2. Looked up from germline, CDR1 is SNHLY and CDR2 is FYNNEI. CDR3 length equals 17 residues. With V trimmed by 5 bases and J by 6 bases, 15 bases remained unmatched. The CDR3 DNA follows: TGTGCCAGCAGTAATACAGGCGGGAGGAAAGGGGGCAATGAGCAGTTCTTC. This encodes CASSNTGGRKGGNEQFF.

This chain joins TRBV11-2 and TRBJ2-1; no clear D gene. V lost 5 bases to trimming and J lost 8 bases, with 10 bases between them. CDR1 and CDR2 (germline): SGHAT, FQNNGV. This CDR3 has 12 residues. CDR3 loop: CASSPDGYEQFF. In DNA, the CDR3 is TGTGCCAGCAGCCCAGACGGTTATGAGCAGTTCTTC. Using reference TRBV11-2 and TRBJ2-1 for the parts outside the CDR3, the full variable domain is EAGVAQSPRYKIIEKRQSVAFWCNPISGHATLYWYQQILGQGPKLLIQFQNNGVVDDSQLPKDRFSAERLKGVDSTLKIQPAKLEDSAVYLCASSPDGYEQFFGPGTRLTVL.

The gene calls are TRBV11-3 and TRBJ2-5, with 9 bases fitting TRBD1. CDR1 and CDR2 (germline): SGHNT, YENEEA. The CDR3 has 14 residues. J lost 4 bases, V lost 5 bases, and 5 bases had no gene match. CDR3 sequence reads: CASSDRQGGETQYF. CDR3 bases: TGTGCCAGCAGCGACCGACAGGGGGGAGAGACCCAGTACTTC.

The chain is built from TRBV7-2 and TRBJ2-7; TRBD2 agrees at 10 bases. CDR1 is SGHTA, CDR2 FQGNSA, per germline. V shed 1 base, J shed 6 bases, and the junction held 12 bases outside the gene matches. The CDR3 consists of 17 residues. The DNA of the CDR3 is TGTGCCAGCAGCTTAGTTGAGACAGGGCTAGCGGGAGTCGAGCAGTACTTC. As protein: CASSLVETGLAGVEQYF.

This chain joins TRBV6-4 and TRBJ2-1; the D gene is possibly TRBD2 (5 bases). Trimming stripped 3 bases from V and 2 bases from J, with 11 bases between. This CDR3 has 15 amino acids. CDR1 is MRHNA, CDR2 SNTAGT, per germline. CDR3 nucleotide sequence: TGTGCCAGCAGTGAGGATAGCGCAACCTACAATGAGCAGTTCTTC. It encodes CASSEDSATYNEQFF.

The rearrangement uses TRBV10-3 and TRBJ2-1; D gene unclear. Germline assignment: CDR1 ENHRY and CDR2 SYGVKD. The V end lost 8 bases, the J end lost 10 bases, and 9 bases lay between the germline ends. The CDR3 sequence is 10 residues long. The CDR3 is CAIVDKEQFF. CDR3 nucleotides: TGTGCCATCGTGGATAAGGAGCAGTTCTTC.

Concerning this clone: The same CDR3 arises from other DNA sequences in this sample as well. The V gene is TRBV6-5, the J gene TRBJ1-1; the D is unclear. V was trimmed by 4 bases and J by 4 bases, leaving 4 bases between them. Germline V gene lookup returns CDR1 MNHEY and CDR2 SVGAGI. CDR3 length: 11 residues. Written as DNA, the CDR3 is TGTGCCAGCAGTTTTGGCACTGAAGCTTTCTTT. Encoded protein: CASSFGTEAFF.

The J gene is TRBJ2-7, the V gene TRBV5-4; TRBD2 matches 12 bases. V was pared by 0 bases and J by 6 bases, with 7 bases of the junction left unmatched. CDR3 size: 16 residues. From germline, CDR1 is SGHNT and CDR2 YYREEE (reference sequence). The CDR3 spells CASSLAPGLAGSEQYF. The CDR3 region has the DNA TGTGCCAGCAGCTTGGCCCCCGGACTAGCGGGATCCGAGCAGTACTTC.

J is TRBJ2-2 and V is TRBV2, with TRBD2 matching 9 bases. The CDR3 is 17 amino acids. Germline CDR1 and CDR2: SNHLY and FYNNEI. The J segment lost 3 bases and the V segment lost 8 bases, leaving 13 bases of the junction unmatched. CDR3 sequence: CASSGQTRLADTGELFF. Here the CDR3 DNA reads TGTGCCAGCTCAGGACAGACTAGACTAGCGGACACCGGGGAGCTGTTTTTT.

The CDR3 DNA reads as TGCAGCGTGATGGGACAGGGGTACTACGAGCAGTACTTC. Translation: CSVMGQGYYEQYF. The chain uses TRBV29-1 and TRBJ2-7; 10 nucleotides match TRBD1. Per the germline V gene, CDR1 is SQVTM and CDR2 is ANQGSEA. V was pared by 6 bases and J by 3 bases, with 5 bases of the junction left unmatched. The CDR3 sequence is 13 residues long.